Sequencing of this T cell receptor (beta chain) was carried out in a study of blood T cell repertoires in COVID-19. Study-level information: Some COVID-19 samples were acute and others convalescent; all came from the United States, Italy and Spain.

Original processing methods: Amplified reference gene primers provided the basis for estimating nucleated cell counts. The table came from immunoSEQ multiplex PCR; TCRdb's copy has only in-frame clones and leaves some out. V and J calls plus clone size are reproduced from that table; the DNA served to infer D and trimming. The sample comprises 150,000 to 200,000 clones, more than 75% of which are singletons, and approximately 4% rests with the top ten. The CDR3 has 15 amino acids. In germline, CDR1 is GTSNPN, CDR2 SVGIG (reference sequence). Germline trimming cut 5 bases from V and 3 bases from J; bases unmatched to any gene: 8.

Specimen: peripheral blood. This chain links TRBV30 with TRBJ2-7; 12 bases map to TRBD2. The receptor was derived from a human donor in a cohort sampled during active COVID-19. In nucleotides, the CDR3 is TGTGCCTGGGAAACGACTAGCGGGAGTGGCTACGAGCAGTACTTC. Its protein is CAWETTSGSGYEQYF.